This passage covers 32 T cell receptor beta chains from one sample sequenced in a study of blood T cell repertoires in COVID-19. Assay used: immunoSEQ multiplex PCR; TCRdb lists only in-frame clones, some missing. This table has 290,000 or so clones, about nine tenths appearing once. Sequenced material: peripheral blood. Source of these receptors: a woman aged 25 to 39 with COVID-19, enrolled during active disease.

The J gene is TRBJ2-2, the V gene TRBV30, with a possible D match to TRBD1 (7 bases). The V and J ends lost 3 bases and 5 bases respectively, with 16 bases between them. Germline assignment: CDR1 GTSNPN and CDR2 SVGIG (reference sequence). The CDR3 extends over 15 amino acids. Here the CDR3 reads CAWSRGAPGTGELFF. CDR3 DNA sequence: TGTGCCTGGAGCAGGGGGGCGCCTGGGACCGGGGAGCTGTTTTTT.

The chain joins TRBV30 to TRBJ2-5, with TRBD2 as a possible D gene (5 bases). Germline V gene sequence: CDR1 GTSNPN, CDR2 SVGIG (reference sequence). Trimming removed 3 bases from V and 5 bases from J, with 10 bases in between. There are 12 residues in the CDR3. CDR3 amino acids: CAWSVSAETQYF. The CDR3 nucleotides read TGTGCCTGGAGCGTTAGCGCGGAGACCCAGTACTTC.

The V gene is TRBV5-4, the J gene TRBJ2-2; 8 positions match TRBD1. The ends lost 4 bases at V and 4 bases at J; junction bases unmatched: 9. The CDR3 is made up of 16 amino acids. Germline V gene sequence: CDR1 SGHNT, CDR2 YYREEE (reference sequence). The CDR3 DNA reads TGTGCCAGCAGCCCTCGGACAGGGATGGCCACCGGGGAGCTGTTTTTT. Protein product: CASSPRTGMATGELFF.

CDR3 sequence reads: CASSPQGGGNQPQHF. The CDR3 nucleotides are TGCGCCAGCAGCCCACAGGGGGGAGGCAATCAGCCCCAGCATTTT. This chain joins TRBV5-1 and TRBJ1-5; 8 bases match TRBD1. The V gene end was trimmed by 4 bases and the J gene end by 2 bases; junction bases not matched to a gene: 5. The CDR3 runs 15 residues. Germline CDR1 is SGHRS and CDR2 is YFSETQ.

This chain links TRBV7-9 with TRBJ1-1; weak D call: TRBD1 (5 bases). Germline V CDR1 and CDR2: SEHNR, FQNEAQ (reference sequence). The length of the CDR3 is 13 residues. Trimming shortened V by 0 bases and J by 8 bases, and 10 bases separated the two germline ends. The CDR3 here is CASSLALGVEAFF. Here the CDR3 DNA reads TGTGCCAGCAGCTTAGCCTTAGGGGTGGAAGCTTTCTTT. The whole variable domain, remainder taken from reference TRBV7-9 and TRBJ1-1, is DTGVSQNPRHKITKRGQNVTFRCDPISEHNRLYWYRQTLGQGPEFLTYFQNEAQLEKSRLLSDRFSAERPKGSFSTLEIQRTEQGDSAMYLCASSLALGVEAFFGQGTRLTVV.

V is TRBV5-1 and J is TRBJ2-3, with TRBD1 as a possible D gene (6 bases). The CDR3 is made up of 16 amino acids. Trimming left V 2 bases short and J 0 bases short, with 13 bases between. CDR1 is SGHRS and CDR2 is YFSETQ in the germline V gene. The CDR3 reads CASSLGTLVSTDTQYF. Written as DNA, the CDR3 is TGCGCCAGCAGCTTAGGGACACTAGTGAGCACAGATACGCAGTATTTT.

The V call is TRBV28, the J call TRBJ2-1; D ambiguous. Trimming removed 3 bases at V and 2 bases at J, with 11 bases between. The length of the CDR3 is 15 residues. CDR1 MDHEN and CDR2 SYDVKM come from the germline V gene. This chain's CDR3 is CASSFGSSTYNEQFF. The CDR3 DNA reads TGTGCCAGCAGTTTCGGTAGCAGCACCTACAATGAGCAGTTCTTC.

The chain is built from TRBV30 and TRBJ1-1, with D unresolved. The germline CDR1 and CDR2 sequences are GTSNPN and SVGIG (reference sequence). The V gene lost 2 bases and the J gene lost 3 bases, with 7 bases spanning the gap. CDR3 length: 12 residues. The CDR3 region is CAWSHSHTEAFF. The CDR3 DNA reads as TGTGCCTGGAGTCACAGTCACACTGAAGCTTTCTTT.

The rearrangement links TRBV5-4 to TRBJ2-7; 9 positions match TRBD2. J was trimmed by 7 bases and V by 4 bases; bases with no gene match: 15. CDR3 length equals 16 residues. Germline CDR1 SGHNT, CDR2 YYREEE (reference sequence). The CDR3 nucleotides read TGTGCCAGCAGCCCCCGTTGGGCGGGAGGGCCGGGAGAGCAGTACTTC. This encodes CASSPRWAGGPGEQYF.

The chain recombines TRBV5-1 with TRBJ2-7, with TRBD1 matching 7 bases. The V gene's germline CDR1 is SGHRS and CDR2 YFSETQ. The CDR3 covers 14 residues. Germline trimming cut 3 bases from V and 6 bases from J; bases unmatched to any gene: 9. CDR3 amino acids: CASSSTGELGEQYF. The CDR3 bases are TGCGCCAGCAGCTCCACAGGGGAACTCGGCGAGCAGTACTTC.

The chain employs TRBV27 and TRBJ2-7; D is undetermined. Trimming removed 5 bases from V and 6 bases from J, with 14 bases in between. Germline V lookup: CDR1 MNHEY, CDR2 SMNVEV (reference sequence). The CDR3 covers 13 residues. The CDR3 DNA sequence: TGTGCCAGCAGTCCACCTCGGCTAGGCGAGCAGTACTTC. This translates into CASSPPRLGEQYF.

The chain has TRBV6-5 and TRBJ2-7, with 10 bases fitting TRBD2. The CDR3 has 16 amino acids. CDR1 and CDR2 (germline): MNHEY, SVGAGI. V lost 1 base to trimming and J lost 5 bases; unmatched junction nucleotides: 8. The CDR3 here is CASSYLVAGGSHEQYF. CDR3 nucleotide sequence: TGTGCCAGCAGTTACTTGGTAGCGGGAGGATCCCACGAGCAGTACTTC.

The chain is built from TRBV6-5 and TRBJ2-7; maybe TRBD1 (6 bases). V gave up 7 bases and J gave up 1 base, with 11 bases separating them. The CDR3 length is 13 residues. Per the germline V gene, CDR1 is MNHEY and CDR2 is SVGAGI. The CDR3 DNA is TGTGCCAGCACGTTCGACAGGTCCTACGAGCAGTACTTC. Amino acid sequence: CASTFDRSYEQYF.

The gene calls are TRBV13 and TRBJ1-4; D ambiguous. Trimming took off 1 base at V and 3 bases at J, with 9 bases between the two ends. Germline assignment: CDR1 PRHDT and CDR2 FYEKMQ (reference sequence). The CDR3 covers 15 residues. The CDR3 DNA sequence: TGTGCCAGCAGCTTAGACGGGGTGCCTAATGAAAAACTGTTTTTT. This sequence encodes CASSLDGVPNEKLFF.

The chain recombines TRBV6-1 with TRBJ2-7; 10 bases line up with TRBD2. After removal of 0 bases from V and 5 bases from J, the junction contained 7 bases not matched to a gene. This CDR3 is built from 16 residues. Germline CDR1 is MNHNS and CDR2 is SASEGT. Here the CDR3 DNA reads TGTGCCAGCAGTGAAGCGGCTAGCGGGAGTAGAAACGAGCAGTACTTC. Encoded protein: CASSEAASGSRNEQYF.

The V and J genes are TRBV29-1 and TRBJ2-2; tentative D call: TRBD1 (6 bases). From germline, CDR1 is SQVTM and CDR2 ANQGSEA. CDR3 length equals 14 residues. Trimming left V 5 bases short and J 1 base short, with 11 bases between. CDR3 sequence: CSVPGQKNTGELFF. CDR3 sequence (DNA): TGCAGCGTTCCTGGACAGAAGAACACCGGGGAGCTGTTTTTT.

The J gene is TRBJ2-2, the V gene TRBV5-5; 8 bases line up with TRBD1. The CDR3 consists of 15 residues. The germline gives CDR1 SGHKS, CDR2 YYEKEE (reference sequence). J lost 9 bases, V lost 6 bases, and 13 bases had no gene match. The CDR3 nucleotides read TGTGCCAGCACCCCGGACAGGGTTCAACGCCGGGAGCTGTTTTTT. It is translated as CASTPDRVQRRELFF.

The chain employs TRBV27 and TRBJ1-4; D possibly corresponds to TRBD1 (6 bases). CDR3 size: 15 residues. From germline, CDR1 is MNHEY and CDR2 SMNVEV (reference sequence). V was cut by 8 bases and J by 5 bases, with 18 bases left in between. In DNA, the CDR3 is TGTGCCAGCGCCCTCGGGGGGCAAATAAATGAAAAACTGTTTTTT. Protein product: CASALGGQINEKLFF. Full variable domain (rest looked up from reference TRBV27 and TRBJ1-4): EAQVTQNPRYLITVTGKKLTVTCSQNMNHEYMSWYRQDPGLGLRQIYYSMNVEVTDKGDVPEGYKVSRKEKRNFPLILESPSPNQTSLYFCASALGGQINEKLFFGSGTQLSVL.

The genes are TRBV4-2 and TRBJ1-4, with unresolved D. The CDR3 sequence is 13 residues long. The V end lost 0 bases, the J end lost 8 bases, and 7 bases lay between the germline ends. In germline, CDR1 is LGHNA, CDR2 YNFKEQ. The CDR3 loop is CASSQESGEKLFF. The CDR3 coding sequence is TGTGCCAGCAGCCAAGAGTCGGGGGAAAAACTGTTTTTT.

As concerns this clone: Other DNA sequences within the sample encode an identical CDR3. V usage is TRBV18 and J usage is TRBJ1-1, with D possibly matching TRBD1 (6 bases). CDR1 KGHSH and CDR2 LQKENI come from the germline V gene. Trimming took off 4 bases at V and 2 bases at J, with 8 bases between the two ends. CDR3 length equals 13 residues. CDR3 amino acids: CASSQGENTEAFF. CDR3 nucleotides: TGTGCCAGCTCACAGGGGGAAAACACTGAAGCTTTCTTT.

The chain recombines TRBV11-3 with TRBJ2-1, with TRBD2 matching 10 bases. V lost 5 bases, J lost 9 bases, and 4 bases stayed unmatched. In germline, CDR1 is SGHNT, CDR2 YENEEA. The CDR3 runs 13 residues. This CDR3 is CASSTRTSGEQFF. The CDR3 bases are TGTGCCAGCAGCACCAGGACTAGCGGTGAGCAGTTCTTC.

The chain links TRBV14 to TRBJ1-2, with TRBD1 matching over 7 bases. Germline CDR1 SGHDN, CDR2 FVKESK. The CDR3 is 15 amino acids. V lost 4 bases, J lost 0 bases, and 5 bases stayed unmatched. CDR3 nucleotide sequence: TGTGCCAGCAGCCCTCGGGACAGACCTAACTATGGCTACACCTTC. As protein: CASSPRDRPNYGYTF.

The V and J genes are TRBV6-9 and TRBJ1-4; D gene unclear. The CDR3 extends over 14 amino acids. Germline V gene lookup returns CDR1 MNHGY and CDR2 SVAAGI. Trimming removed 5 bases at V and 0 bases at J, with 7 bases between. Here the CDR3 reads CASSERATNEKLFF. CDR3 bases: TGTGCCAGCAGTGAGCGTGCAACTAATGAAAAACTGTTTTTT.

The gene calls are TRBV29-1 and TRBJ2-6, with D uncertain. Between the trimmed V and J ends, which lost 3 bases and 2 bases, there was a span of 2 bases. Germline V lookup: CDR1 SQVTM, CDR2 ANQGSEA. The CDR3 extends over 12 amino acids. The CDR3 loop reads CSVDAGANVLTF. The CDR3, as DNA: TGCAGCGTTGACGCTGGGGCCAACGTCCTGACTTTC.

There are a few counts of this clone. The chain combines TRBV5-4 with TRBJ2-2, with D possibly TRBD1 on 5 matching bases. CDR1 and CDR2 from the germline V gene are SGHNT and YYREEE (reference sequence). The CDR3 spans 18 residues. The ends were cut back, 3 bases at V and 7 bases at J, with 25 bases in the middle. The CDR3 region is CASSWGHETALLSGELFF. The CDR3, as DNA: TGTGCCAGCAGCTGGGGCCATGAGACCGCCCTCCTTAGCGGGGAGCTGTTTTTT.

The V and J genes are TRBV4-1 and TRBJ2-3; 12 bases line up with TRBD2. The J segment lost 0 bases and the V segment lost 8 bases, leaving 18 bases of the junction unmatched. The CDR3 runs to 20 residues. Germline CDR1 and CDR2: MGHRA and YSYEKL. The CDR3 here is CASQLTLTSGSGASTDTQYF. The CDR3 DNA reads TGCGCCAGCCAGCTTACTTTGACTAGCGGGAGTGGTGCTAGCACAGATACGCAGTATTTT.

The chain has TRBV7-2 and TRBJ1-5; tentative D call: TRBD1 (5 bases). CDR1 is SGHTA and CDR2 is FQGNSA in the germline V gene. V was cut by 4 bases and J by 7 bases, with 14 bases left in between. CDR3 length: 14 amino acids. The CDR3 loop reads CASSSGQGNQPQHF. In DNA form, the CDR3 reads TGTGCCAGCAGCTCTGGGCAGGGTAACCAGCCCCAGCATTTT.

V usage is TRBV9 and J usage is TRBJ2-7, with D possibly being TRBD2 (6 bases). The germline V and J ends were trimmed by 3 bases and 3 bases, with 13 bases remaining between them. The CDR3 contains 14 residues. The germline V gene encodes CDR1 SGDLS and CDR2 YYNGEE. The DNA for the CDR3 is TGTGCCAGCAGCGAGGGACTTCTTAACTACGAGCAGTACTTC. Residues: CASSEGLLNYEQYF. The full variable domain, completed using reference TRBV9 and TRBJ2-7, is DSGVTQTPKHLITATGQRVTLRCSPRSGDLSVYWYQQSLDQGLQFLIQYYNGEERAKGNILERFSAQQFPDLHSELNLSSLELGDSALYFCASSEGLLNYEQYFGPGTRLTVT.

This sequence joins TRBV30 and TRBJ1-2, with D possibly TRBD1 on 5 matching bases. The CDR3 is made up of 13 amino acids. Trimming left V 4 bases short and J 4 bases short, with 13 bases between. CDR1 is GTSNPN and CDR2 is SVGIG in the germline V gene (reference sequence). CDR3 in DNA: TGTGCCTGGACTTTAGGGGCAGGCTATGGCTACACCTTC. Translating gives CAWTLGAGYGYTF.

In regard to this clone: Other nucleotide sequences in the sample specify the same CDR3. The chain couples TRBV3-1 (or the pseudogene TRBV3-2) to TRBJ1-3, with TRBD1 as a possible D gene (6 bases). Germline CDR1 and CDR2: LGHDT and YNNKEL (reference sequence). V shed 1 base and J shed 2 bases, with 9 bases lying between them. This CDR3 spans 15 amino acids. The DNA of the CDR3 is TGTGCCAGCAGCCAAGGAGCAGGGGCTGGAAACACCATATATTTT. Amino acids: CASSQGAGAGNTIYF.

This clone was seen just once. V is TRBV6-1 and J is TRBJ2-3, with 10 bases fitting TRBD2. Per germline, CDR1 MNHNS and CDR2 SASEGT. V shed 1 base and J 2 bases; nucleotides not matched to a gene: 9. The CDR3 sequence is 18 residues long. The CDR3 here is CASSEDLEGLAATDTQYF. The CDR3 coding sequence is TGTGCCAGCAGTGAAGACCTTGAAGGACTAGCGGCCACAGATACGCAGTATTTT.

The V call is TRBV7-2, the J call TRBJ2-3; 7 nucleotides line up with TRBD2. Looked up from germline, CDR1 is SGHTA and CDR2 is FQGNSA. The CDR3 totals 16 residues. V dropped 1 base and J dropped 0; count of bases not matched to a gene: 4. In DNA form, the CDR3 reads TGTGCCAGCAGCTTAGGACTAGCTCTTAGCACAGATACGCAGTATTTT. This codes for CASSLGLALSTDTQYF.